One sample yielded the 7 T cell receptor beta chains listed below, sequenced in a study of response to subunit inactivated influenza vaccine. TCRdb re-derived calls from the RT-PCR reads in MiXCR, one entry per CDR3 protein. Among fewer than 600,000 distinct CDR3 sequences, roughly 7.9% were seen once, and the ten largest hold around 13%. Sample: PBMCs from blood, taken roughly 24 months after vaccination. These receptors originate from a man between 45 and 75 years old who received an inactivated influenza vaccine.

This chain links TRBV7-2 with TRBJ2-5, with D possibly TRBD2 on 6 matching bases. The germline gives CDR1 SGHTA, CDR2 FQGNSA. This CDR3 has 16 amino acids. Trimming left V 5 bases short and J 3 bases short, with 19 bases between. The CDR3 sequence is CASSLQIAVNEETQYF. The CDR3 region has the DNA TGTGCCAGCAGCCTGCAAATAGCGGTTAACGAAGAGACCCAGTACTTC.

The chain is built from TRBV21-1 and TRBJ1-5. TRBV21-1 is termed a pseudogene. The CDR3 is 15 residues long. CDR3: CASSKVGLRNQPQHF. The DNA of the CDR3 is TGTGCCAGCAGCAAAGTAGGACTTCGCAATCAGCCCCAGCATTTT.

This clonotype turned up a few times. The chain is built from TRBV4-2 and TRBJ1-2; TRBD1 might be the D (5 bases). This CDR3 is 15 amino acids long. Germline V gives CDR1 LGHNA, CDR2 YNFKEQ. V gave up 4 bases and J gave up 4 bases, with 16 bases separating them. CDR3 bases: TGTGCCAGCAGCCCCGGGACGCCTGGCCTCTATGGCTACACCTTC. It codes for CASSPGTPGLYGYTF.

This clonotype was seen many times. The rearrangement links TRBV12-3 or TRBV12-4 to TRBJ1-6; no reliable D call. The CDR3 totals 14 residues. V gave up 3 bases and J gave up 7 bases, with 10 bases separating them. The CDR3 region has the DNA TGTGCCAGCAGTTTCGAGGCGGTCAATTCACCCCTCCACTTT. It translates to CASSFEAVNSPLHF.

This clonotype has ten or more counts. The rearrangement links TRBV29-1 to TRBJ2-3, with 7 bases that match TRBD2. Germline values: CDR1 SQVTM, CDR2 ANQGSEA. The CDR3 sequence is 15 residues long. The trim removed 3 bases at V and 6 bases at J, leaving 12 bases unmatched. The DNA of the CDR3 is TGCAGCGTTGACCTCGACGGGGGGAGCGGTGATACGCAGTATTTT. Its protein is CSVDLDGGSGDTQYF.

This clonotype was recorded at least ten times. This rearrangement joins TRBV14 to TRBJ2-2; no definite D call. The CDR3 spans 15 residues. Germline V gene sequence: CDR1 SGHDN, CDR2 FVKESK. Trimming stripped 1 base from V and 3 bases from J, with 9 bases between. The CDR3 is CASSQVLGYTGELFF. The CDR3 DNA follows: TGTGCCAGCAGCCAAGTACTGGGTTACACCGGGGAGCTGTTTTTT. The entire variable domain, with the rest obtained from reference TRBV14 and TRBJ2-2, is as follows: EAGVTQFPSHSVIEKGQTVTLRCDPISGHDNLYWYRRVMGKEIKFLLHFVKESKQDESGMPNNRFLAERTGGTYSTLKVQPAELEDSGVYFCASSQVLGYTGELFFGEGSRLTVL.

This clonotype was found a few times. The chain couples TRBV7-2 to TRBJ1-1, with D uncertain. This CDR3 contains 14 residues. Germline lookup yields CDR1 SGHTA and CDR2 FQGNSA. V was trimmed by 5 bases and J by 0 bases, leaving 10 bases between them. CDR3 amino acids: CASSPDGLNTEAFF. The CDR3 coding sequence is TGTGCCAGCAGCCCGGACGGATTGAACACTGAAGCTTTCTTT.